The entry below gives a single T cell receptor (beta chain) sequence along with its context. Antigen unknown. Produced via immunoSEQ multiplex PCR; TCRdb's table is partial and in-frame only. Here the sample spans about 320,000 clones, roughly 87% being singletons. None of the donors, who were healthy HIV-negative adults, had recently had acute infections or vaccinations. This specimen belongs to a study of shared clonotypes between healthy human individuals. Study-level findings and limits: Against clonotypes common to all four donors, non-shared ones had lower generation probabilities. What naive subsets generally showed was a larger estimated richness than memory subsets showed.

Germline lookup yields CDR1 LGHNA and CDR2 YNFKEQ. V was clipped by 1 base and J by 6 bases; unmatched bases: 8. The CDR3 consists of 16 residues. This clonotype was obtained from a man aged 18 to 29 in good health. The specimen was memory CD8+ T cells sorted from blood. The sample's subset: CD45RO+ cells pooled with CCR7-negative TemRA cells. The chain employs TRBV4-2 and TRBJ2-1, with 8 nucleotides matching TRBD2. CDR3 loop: CASSQAASGPSNEQFF. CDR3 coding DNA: TGTGCCAGCAGCCAAGCTGCTAGCGGGCCCTCCAATGAGCAGTTCTTC.